This is a list of T cell receptor beta chains from one sample in a study of T cell responses to AZD1222 COVID-19 vaccine. Libraries were prepared by immunoSEQ multiplex PCR; TCRdb keeps only in-frame clonotypes and omits some of them. The repertoire holds 110,000 or so clones, with 80% to 90% as singletons. The source material was peripheral blood, sampled 28 days after the second AZD1222 dose. These receptors all stem from an adult who received the AZD1222 COVID-19 vaccine. The CDR3 runs from the conserved cysteine through the conserved F or W.

v_call	j_call	cdr3_aa
TRBV6-5	TRBJ1-1	CASSYGEGLPEAFF
TRBV6-2/TRBV6-3	TRBJ1-2	CASSYEEYAGYTF
TRBV15	TRBJ2-2	CATSREREGPTGELFF
TRBV7-2	TRBJ2-7	CASSLFNSGSPGEQYF
TRBV19	TRBJ2-7	CASSILGQQSYEQYF
TRBV25-1	TRBJ1-2	CASSERGNYGYTF
TRBV6-5	TRBJ1-1	CASSPLQWNTEAFF
TRBV10-1	TRBJ2-1	CASDDQLAGVNNEQFF
TRBV19	TRBJ2-7	CASSPSGGAPYEQYF
TRBV5-1	TRBJ2-3	CASSLDTSGSTDTQYF
TRBV7-8	TRBJ2-1	CASSQGLAGGDEQFF
TRBV19	TRBJ2-1	CASSIWGGPQNNEQFF
TRBV19	TRBJ1-2	CACGGANYGYTF
TRBV27	TRBJ1-6	CASRQRDSPLHF
TRBV6-2/TRBV6-3	TRBJ2-1	CASSSSSYNEQFF